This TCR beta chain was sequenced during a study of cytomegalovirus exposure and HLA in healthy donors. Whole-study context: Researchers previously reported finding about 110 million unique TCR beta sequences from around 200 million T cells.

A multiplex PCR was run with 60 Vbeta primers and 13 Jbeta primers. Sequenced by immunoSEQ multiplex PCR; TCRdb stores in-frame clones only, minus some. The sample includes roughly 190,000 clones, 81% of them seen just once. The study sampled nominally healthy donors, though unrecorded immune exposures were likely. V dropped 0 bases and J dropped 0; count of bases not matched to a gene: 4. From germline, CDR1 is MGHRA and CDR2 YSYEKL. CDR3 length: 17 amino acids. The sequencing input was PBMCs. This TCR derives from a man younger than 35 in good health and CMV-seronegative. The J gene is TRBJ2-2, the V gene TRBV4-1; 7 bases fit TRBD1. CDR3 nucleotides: TGCGCCAGCAGCCAAGAGGGACAGACCTCGAACACCGGGGAGCTGTTTTTT. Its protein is CASSQEGQTSNTGELFF.